These 27 T cell receptor beta chains were sequenced from one sample in a study of blood T cell repertoires in COVID-19. Sequencing was performed with immunoSEQ multiplex PCR; in TCRdb, only in-frame clones are kept and a portion is missing. The sample holds nearly 65,000 clones, roughly 80% seen once. The sequencing sample was made of peripheral blood. The receptor source for this set is a human donor in a cohort sampled during active COVID-19.

The chain recombines TRBV10-2 with TRBJ2-7; 11 bases fit TRBD2. CDR1 is WSHSY, CDR2 SAAADI, per germline. V lost 5 bases and J lost 4; bases outside the gene matches: 4. The CDR3 length is 14 residues. This CDR3 is CASSQGLADYEQYF. In nucleotides, the CDR3 is TGCGCCAGCAGTCAGGGACTAGCGGATTACGAGCAGTACTTC.

This clone turned up a few times. The chain couples TRBV19 to TRBJ1-3; D uncertain. The CDR3 extends over 15 amino acids. Germline V CDR1 and CDR2: LNHDA, SQIVND (reference sequence). V lost 3 bases and J 0 bases, leaving 9 bases between the germline ends. CDR3 amino acids: CASSIQVSSGNTIYF. In nucleotides, the CDR3 is TGTGCCAGTAGTATTCAGGTCTCCTCTGGAAACACCATATATTTT.

The chain carries TRBV19 and TRBJ1-5, with D possibly being TRBD1 (6 bases). Germline assignment: CDR1 LNHDA and CDR2 SQIVND (reference sequence). CDR3 size: 15 residues. Trimming left V 3 bases short and J 7 bases short, with 16 bases between. CDR3 in DNA: TGTGCCAGTAGTATGGATCAGGGACACCGGCAGCCCCAGCATTTT. This translates into CASSMDQGHRQPQHF.

The chain employs TRBV13 and TRBJ2-4, with D possibly being TRBD2 (5 bases). The V and J ends lost 8 bases and 1 base respectively, with 18 bases between them. Germline V gene sequence: CDR1 PRHDT, CDR2 FYEKMQ (reference sequence). The CDR3 totals 16 residues. CDR3 bases: TGTGCCAGCTCTCGACTCCGGGAAGCGGCCAAAAACATTCAGTACTTC. Protein: CASSRLREAAKNIQYF. Using reference TRBV13 and TRBJ2-4 for the parts outside the CDR3, the full variable domain is AAGVIQSPRHLIKEKRETATLKCYPIPRHDTVYWYQQGPGQDPQFLISFYEKMQSDKGSIPDRFSAQQFSDYHSELNMSSLELGDSALYFCASSRLREAAKNIQYFGAGTRLSVL.

This chain uses TRBV4-1 with TRBJ1-2; D gene uncertain. V was clipped by 0 bases and J by 2 bases, with 10 bases between them. This CDR3 is built from 15 residues. Germline V CDR1 and CDR2: MGHRA, YSYEKL. As DNA, the CDR3 is TGCGCCAGCAGCCAAGAGACATTTTCAAACTATGGCTACACCTTC. Encoded protein: CASSQETFSNYGYTF.

The CDR3 protein is CASSLRTGGQETQYF. CDR3 DNA: TGTGCCAGCAGCTTACGAACAGGGGGGCAAGAGACCCAGTACTTC. The rearrangement uses TRBV7-9 and TRBJ2-5, with 8 bases that match TRBD1. This CDR3 contains 15 residues. V lost 2 bases to trimming and J lost 2 bases; unmatched junction nucleotides: 4. CDR1 SEHNR and CDR2 FQNEAQ come from the germline V gene (reference sequence).

This rearrangement joins TRBV7-6 to TRBJ2-1, with 10 bases identical to TRBD2. After removal of 5 bases from V and 5 bases from J, the junction contained 6 bases not matched to a gene. CDR3 length equals 15 residues. Germline V gives CDR1 SGHVS, CDR2 FNYEAQ. CDR3 sequence: CASSATSGINNEQFF. Written as DNA, the CDR3 is TGTGCCAGCAGCGCCACTAGCGGGATAAACAATGAGCAGTTCTTC.

V and J are TRBV7-2 and TRBJ2-1; D call uncertain. Looked up from germline, CDR1 is SGHTA and CDR2 is FQGNSA. The CDR3 is 12 amino acids. V lost 5 bases and J lost 9, with 11 bases in between. In DNA form, the CDR3 reads TGTGCCAGCAGCCATTACGACACTGAGCAGTTCTTC. Protein: CASSHYDTEQFF.

The V and J genes are TRBV9 and TRBJ2-3; 8 bases line up with TRBD2. The CDR3 length is 17 residues. Germline values: CDR1 SGDLS, CDR2 YYNGEE. J lost 0 bases, V lost 0 bases, and 6 bases had no gene match. CDR3 coding DNA: TGTGCCAGCAGCGTAGCAAGCGGGGGCTATAGCACAGATACGCAGTATTTT. It translates to CASSVASGGYSTDTQYF.

The chain has TRBV9 and TRBJ2-7; maybe TRBD1 (6 bases). Trimming left V 3 bases short and J 3 bases short, with 13 bases between. This CDR3 comprises 14 residues. The V gene's germline CDR1 is SGDLS and CDR2 YYNGEE. The CDR3 loop reads CASSASSQGYEQYF. The DNA for the CDR3 is TGTGCCAGCAGCGCCTCGTCACAGGGCTACGAGCAGTACTTC. Together with reference TRBV9 and TRBJ2-7, the CDR3 gives the full variable domain: DSGVTQTPKHLITATGQRVTLRCSPRSGDLSVYWYQQSLDQGLQFLIQYYNGEERAKGNILERFSAQQFPDLHSELNLSSLELGDSALYFCASSASSQGYEQYFGPGTRLTVT.

V gene TRBV7-3 combines with J gene TRBJ2-3; 9 nucleotides align to TRBD2. Germline lookup yields CDR1 SGHTA and CDR2 FQGTGA. The CDR3 totals 18 residues. Trimming cost V 5 bases and J 1 base; bases outside gene matches: 13. CDR3 bases: TGTGCCAGCAGCCCCCTTGGCGGGGCGGGGGGGCGCACAGATACGCAGTATTTT. This gives the protein CASSPLGGAGGRTDTQYF.

This rearrangement joins TRBV19 to TRBJ1-1; D unclear. Germline V gives CDR1 LNHDA, CDR2 SQIVND (reference sequence). The CDR3 extends over 13 amino acids. Trimming pared 3 bases from V and 4 bases from J, leaving 9 bases between. The CDR3 DNA is TGTGCCAGTAGTATCGGTATCGGCACTGAAGCTTTCTTT. It yields the protein CASSIGIGTEAFF.

This clone turned up a few times. The J gene is TRBJ2-3, the V gene TRBV6-2 or TRBV6-3, with D possibly matching TRBD1 (6 bases). V was clipped by 6 bases and J by 5 bases, with 18 bases between them. Germline V gene lookup returns CDR1 MNHEY and CDR2 SVGEGT. The CDR3 consists of 15 residues. The DNA for the CDR3 is TGTGCCAGCAGCTCTGGCTGGGGGCGTGGAGATACGCAGTATTTT. This translates into CASSSGWGRGDTQYF.

The chain has TRBV24-1 and TRBJ1-5; D is unresolved. This CDR3 comprises 13 residues. From germline, CDR1 is KGHDR and CDR2 SFDVKD. Trimming shortened V by 5 bases and J by 0 bases, and 4 bases separated the two germline ends. CDR3 coding DNA: TGTGCCACCAGTGCGGGTAGCAATCAGCCCCAGCATTTT. Protein: CATSAGSNQPQHF.

V usage is TRBV7-6 and J usage is TRBJ1-6; perhaps TRBD1 as D (6 bases). Trimming cost V 1 base and J 4 bases, with 17 bases left between them. Germline lookup yields CDR1 SGHVS and CDR2 FNYEAQ. The CDR3 extends over 18 amino acids. CDR3 DNA: TGTGCCAGCAGCTTAGAAACAGGGACCTTGGGTTATAATTCACCCCTCCACTTT. Amino acid sequence: CASSLETGTLGYNSPLHF.

The CDR3, as DNA: TGTGCCAGCAGAGGACAGGGGGTTGGTGGCTACACCTTC. It specifies CASRGQGVGGYTF. This chain uses TRBV7-8 with TRBJ1-2; 10 nucleotides line up with TRBD1. The germline CDR1 and CDR2 sequences are SGHVS and FQNEAQ. Unmatched junction bases numbered 5, after V lost 6 bases and J lost 7 bases. The CDR3 extends over 13 amino acids.

The chain employs TRBV6-6 and TRBJ1-3, with TRBD1 as a possible D gene (5 bases). CDR1 is MNHNY, CDR2 SVGAGI, per germline (reference sequence). The CDR3 totals 15 residues. V was trimmed by 4 bases and J by 3 bases, leaving 13 bases between them. The CDR3 region is CASSFFRDSGNTIYF. The CDR3 coding sequence is TGTGCCAGCAGTTTCTTCAGGGATAGTGGAAACACCATATATTTT.

The rearrangement links TRBV27 to TRBJ1-2, with D maybe TRBD1 (6 bases). The V gene lost 5 bases and the J gene lost 0 bases, with 13 bases spanning the gap. The CDR3 contains 15 residues. The V gene's germline CDR1 is MNHEY and CDR2 SMNVEV (reference sequence). CDR3 sequence: CASSTLGAANYGYTF. CDR3 nucleotides: TGTGCCAGCAGTACACTGGGGGCAGCTAACTATGGCTACACCTTC.

This chain uses TRBV18 with TRBJ2-7; 10 bases agree with TRBD2. The CDR3 consists of 18 residues. V lost 3 bases and J lost 7; bases outside the gene matches: 18. The germline V gene has CDR1 KGHSH and CDR2 LQKENI. The DNA of the CDR3 is TGTGCCAGCTCACCTAGGGTTAGCGGGAGGCCTAGCCACCTAGAGCAGTACTTC. It is translated as CASSPRVSGRPSHLEQYF.

The count of this clone is one. This sample also contains other DNA sequences that code for the same CDR3. CDR3 region: CASSGGETQYF. The CDR3 bases are TGTGCCAGCTCGGGAGGAGAGACCCAGTACTTC. V is TRBV18 and J is TRBJ2-5, with D possibly TRBD2 on 6 matching bases. The CDR3 spans 11 residues. Deletions cut 6 bases from V and 4 bases from J, with 6 bases between. Looked up from germline, CDR1 is KGHSH and CDR2 is LQKENI.

This chain links TRBV5-1 with TRBJ2-3, with D possibly being TRBD2 (5 bases). Between the trimmed V and J ends, which lost 5 bases and 2 bases, there was a span of 15 bases. CDR3 length equals 15 residues. The V gene's germline CDR1 is SGHRS and CDR2 YFSETQ. CDR3 sequence (DNA): TGCGCCAGCAGGGGAGTTAGAGAGGCCACAGATACGCAGTATTTT. Encoded protein: CASRGVREATDTQYF.

The rearrangement links TRBV9 to TRBJ2-1, with D perhaps matching TRBD1 (6 bases). Germline CDR1 and CDR2: SGDLS and YYNGEE. The CDR3 is 16 residues long. V was pared by 3 bases and J by 0 bases, with 13 bases between. The CDR3 nucleotides read TGTGCCAGCAGCGAAGACAGGTCGAGCTCCTACAATGAGCAGTTCTTC. It specifies CASSEDRSSSYNEQFF.

This chain connects TRBV28 to TRBJ1-1; no reliable D call. V was trimmed by 9 bases and J by 5 bases, leaving 31 bases between them. This CDR3 comprises 18 residues. Germline V gene sequence: CDR1 MDHEN, CDR2 SYDVKM. This CDR3 is CASYQTLYALRGKTEAFF. CDR3 sequence (DNA): TGTGCCAGTTACCAGACATTATATGCGCTTAGAGGGAAGACTGAAGCTTTCTTT.

V usage is TRBV5-1 and J usage is TRBJ2-1, with TRBD2 as a possible D gene (5 bases). Germline V gene sequence: CDR1 SGHRS, CDR2 YFSETQ. V gave up 4 bases and J gave up 7 bases, with 12 bases separating them. There are 13 residues in the CDR3. The CDR3 coding sequence is TGCGCCAGCAGCACACTAGTTTTGAATGAGCAGTTCTTC. Its protein product is CASSTLVLNEQFF.

In DNA, the CDR3 is TGTGCCAGCAGCTCCCGCGGGCGGGAGCTGTTTTTT. Its translation is CASSSRGRELFF. The genes are TRBV9 and TRBJ2-2, with D maybe TRBD2 (5 bases). The CDR3 totals 12 residues. Trimming shortened V by 4 bases and J by 9 bases, and 10 bases separated the two germline ends. Germline values: CDR1 SGDLS, CDR2 YYNGEE.

In its sample, this clone was seen once. This chain connects TRBV6-2 or TRBV6-3 to TRBJ1-3, with D maybe TRBD1 (6 bases). Germline values: CDR1 MNHEY, CDR2 SVGEGT. The length of the CDR3 is 14 residues. The V and J ends lost 2 bases and 4 bases respectively, with 9 bases between them. The CDR3 bases are TGTGCCAGCAGTTACCTACAGGGCGGAAACACCATATATTTT. This translates into CASSYLQGGNTIYF.

The chain couples TRBV6-2 or TRBV6-3 to TRBJ2-7; 7 bases match TRBD2. V gave up 2 bases and J gave up 0 bases; unmatched junction bases: 7. Per germline, CDR1 MNHEY and CDR2 SVGEGT. This CDR3 comprises 16 residues. CDR3 DNA: TGTGCCAGCAGTTACCCCGTGCGGGACTACTCCTACGAGCAGTACTTC. Amino acid sequence: CASSYPVRDYSYEQYF.